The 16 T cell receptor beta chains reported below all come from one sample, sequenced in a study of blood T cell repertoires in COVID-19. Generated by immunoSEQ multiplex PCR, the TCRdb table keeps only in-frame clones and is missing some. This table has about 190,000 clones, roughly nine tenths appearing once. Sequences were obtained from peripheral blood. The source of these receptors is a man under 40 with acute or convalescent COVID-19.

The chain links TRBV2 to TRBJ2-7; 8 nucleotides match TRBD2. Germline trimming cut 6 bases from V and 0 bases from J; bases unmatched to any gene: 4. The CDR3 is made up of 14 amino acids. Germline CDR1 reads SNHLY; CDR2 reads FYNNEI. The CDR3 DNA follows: TGTGCCAGCAGCGGGGGGGGACTCTCCTACGAGCAGTACTTC. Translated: CASSGGGLSYEQYF.

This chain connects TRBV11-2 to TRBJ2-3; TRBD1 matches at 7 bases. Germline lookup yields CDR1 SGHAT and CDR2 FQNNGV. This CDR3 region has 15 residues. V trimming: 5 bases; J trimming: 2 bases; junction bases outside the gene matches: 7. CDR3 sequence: CASSIRDSPTDTQYF. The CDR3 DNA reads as TGTGCCAGCAGCATCCGGGACAGCCCCACAGATACGCAGTATTTT.

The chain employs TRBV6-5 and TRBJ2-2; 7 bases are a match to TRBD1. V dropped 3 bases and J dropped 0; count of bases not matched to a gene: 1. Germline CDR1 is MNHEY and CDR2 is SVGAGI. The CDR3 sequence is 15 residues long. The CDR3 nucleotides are TGTGCCAGCAGTTATGGGACAGCGAACACCGGGGAGCTGTTTTTT. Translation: CASSYGTANTGELFF.

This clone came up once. The CDR3: CASSERLGGVGQPQHF. Here the CDR3 DNA reads TGTGCCAGCAGTGAGAGGCTGGGGGGGGTAGGGCAGCCCCAGCATTTT. The gene calls are TRBV2 and TRBJ1-5, with D possibly matching TRBD1 (5 bases). V lost 3 bases and J 7 bases, leaving 19 bases between the germline ends. CDR1 and CDR2 (germline): SNHLY, FYNNEI. CDR3 length equals 16 residues.

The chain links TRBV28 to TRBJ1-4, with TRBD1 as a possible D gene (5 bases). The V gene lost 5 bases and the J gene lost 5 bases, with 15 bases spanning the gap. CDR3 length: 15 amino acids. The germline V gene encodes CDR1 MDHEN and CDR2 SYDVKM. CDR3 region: CASSPGPGWNEKLFF. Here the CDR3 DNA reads TGTGCCAGCAGTCCAGGGCCGGGTTGGAATGAAAAACTGTTTTTT. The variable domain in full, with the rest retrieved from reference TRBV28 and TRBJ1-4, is DVKVTQSSRYLVKRTGEKVFLECVQDMDHENMFWYRQDPGLGLRLIYFSYDVKMKEKGDIPEGYSVSREKKERFSLILESASTNQTSMYLCASSPGPGWNEKLFFGSGTQLSVL.

In nucleotides, the CDR3 is TGTGCCAGTAGCCGGGGGGTCCTAAACTATGGCTACACCTTC. Its translation is CASSRGVLNYGYTF. The rearrangement uses TRBV19 and TRBJ1-2; a possible D gene is TRBD1 (5 bases). Germline CDR1 LNHDA, CDR2 SQIVND (reference sequence). The V end was cut by 6 bases, the J end by 2 bases, with 13 bases between. This CDR3 region has 14 residues.

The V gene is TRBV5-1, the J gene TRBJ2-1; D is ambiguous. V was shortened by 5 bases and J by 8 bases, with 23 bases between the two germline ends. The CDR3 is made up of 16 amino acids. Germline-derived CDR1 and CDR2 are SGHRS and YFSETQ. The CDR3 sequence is CASSPFLVKELDEQFF. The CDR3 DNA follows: TGCGCCAGCAGTCCGTTTCTAGTAAAGGAACTCGATGAGCAGTTCTTC.

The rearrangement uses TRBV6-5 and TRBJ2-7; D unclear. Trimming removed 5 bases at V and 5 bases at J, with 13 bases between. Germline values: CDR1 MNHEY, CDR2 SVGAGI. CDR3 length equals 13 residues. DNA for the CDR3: TGTGCCAGCAGTCCCTCTTCACGAGACGAGCAGTACTTC. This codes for CASSPSSRDEQYF.

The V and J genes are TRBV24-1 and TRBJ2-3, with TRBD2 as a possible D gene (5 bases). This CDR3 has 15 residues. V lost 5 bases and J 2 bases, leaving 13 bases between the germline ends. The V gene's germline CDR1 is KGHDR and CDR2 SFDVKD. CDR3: CATSATGLATDTQYF. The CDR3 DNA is TGTGCCACCAGTGCCACGGGGTTAGCCACAGATACGCAGTATTTT.

CDR3 DNA: TGTGCCAGCAGAGGAAGGACAGGGTTCGACTATGGCTACACCTTC. Its protein product is CASRGRTGFDYGYTF. The V call is TRBV5-6, the J call TRBJ1-2; 8 bases fit TRBD1. There are 15 residues in the CDR3. J lost 3 bases, V lost 5 bases, and 9 bases had no gene match. Germline assignment: CDR1 SGHDT and CDR2 YYEEEE.

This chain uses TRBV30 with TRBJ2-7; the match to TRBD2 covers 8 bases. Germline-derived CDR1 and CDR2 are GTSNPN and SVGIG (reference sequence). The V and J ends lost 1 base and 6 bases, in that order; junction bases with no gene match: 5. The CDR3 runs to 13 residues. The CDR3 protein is CAWSAGGPGEQYF. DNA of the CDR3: TGTGCCTGGAGTGCGGGAGGGCCGGGCGAGCAGTACTTC. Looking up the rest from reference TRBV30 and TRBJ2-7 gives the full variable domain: SQTIHQWPATLVQPVGSPLSLECTVEGTSNPNLYWYRQAAGRGLQLLFYSVGIGQISSEVPQNLSASRPQDRQFILSSKKLLLSDSGFYLCAWSAGGPGEQYFGPGTRLTVT.

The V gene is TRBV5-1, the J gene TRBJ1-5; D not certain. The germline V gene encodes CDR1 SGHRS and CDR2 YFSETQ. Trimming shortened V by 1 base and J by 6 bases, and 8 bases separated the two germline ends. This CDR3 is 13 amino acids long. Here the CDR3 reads CASSLMRGQPQHF. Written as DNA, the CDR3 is TGCGCCAGCAGCTTGATGAGAGGTCAGCCCCAGCATTTT.

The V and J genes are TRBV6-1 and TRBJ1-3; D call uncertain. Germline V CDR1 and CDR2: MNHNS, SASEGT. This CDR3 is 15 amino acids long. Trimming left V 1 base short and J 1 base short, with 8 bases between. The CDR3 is CASSEVGRSGNTIYF. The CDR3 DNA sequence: TGTGCCAGCAGTGAAGTCGGCAGGTCTGGAAACACCATATATTTT.

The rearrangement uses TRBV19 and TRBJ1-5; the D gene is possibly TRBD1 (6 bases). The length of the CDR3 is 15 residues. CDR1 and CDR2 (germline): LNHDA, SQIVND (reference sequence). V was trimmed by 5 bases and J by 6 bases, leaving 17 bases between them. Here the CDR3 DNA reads TGTGCCAGTAGTGGCAGCGGGGGGCGGCTTCAGCCCCAGCATTTT. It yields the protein CASSGSGGRLQPQHF.

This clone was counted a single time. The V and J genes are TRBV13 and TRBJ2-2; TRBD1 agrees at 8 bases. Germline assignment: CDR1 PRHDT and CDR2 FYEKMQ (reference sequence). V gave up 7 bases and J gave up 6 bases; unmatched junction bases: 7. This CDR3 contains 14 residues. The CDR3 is CASTYQGAAGELFF. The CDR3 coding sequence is TGTGCCAGCACCTATCAGGGGGCAGCCGGGGAGCTGTTTTTT. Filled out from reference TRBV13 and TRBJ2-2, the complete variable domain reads AAGVIQSPRHLIKEKRETATLKCYPIPRHDTVYWYQQGPGQDPQFLISFYEKMQSDKGSIPDRFSAQQFSDYHSELNMSSLELGDSALYFCASTYQGAAGELFFGEGSRLTVL.

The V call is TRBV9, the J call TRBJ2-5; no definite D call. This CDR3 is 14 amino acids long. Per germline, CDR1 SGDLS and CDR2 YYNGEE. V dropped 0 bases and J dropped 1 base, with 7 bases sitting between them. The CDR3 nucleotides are TGTGCCAGCAGCGTAGGAAACTCCCAAGAGACCCAGTACTTC. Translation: CASSVGNSQETQYF.